This TCR beta chain emerged from a study of OX40 agonist ivuxolimab in advanced cancers. Method: immunoSEQ multiplex PCR; TCRdb's copy keeps in-frame clones and lacks some. The table includes roughly 68,000 clones, more than 80% detected once. This CDR3 contains 14 residues. CDR1 is SGHRS and CDR2 is YFSETQ in the germline V gene. V lost 4 bases to trimming and J lost 6 bases; unmatched junction nucleotides: 10. V is TRBV5-1 and J is TRBJ2-7, with 7 bases matching TRBD1. This specimen was CD4+ or CD8+ T cells sorted from blood, taken in a trial of the OX40 agonist ivuxolimab. This receptor was taken from an adult with an advanced solid tumor such as melanoma, head and neck, liver or kidney cancer. CDR3 coding DNA: TGCGCCAGCAGCACCGGACAGGCCCCCTCCGAGCAGTACTTC. Translated, it gives CASSTGQAPSEQYF.